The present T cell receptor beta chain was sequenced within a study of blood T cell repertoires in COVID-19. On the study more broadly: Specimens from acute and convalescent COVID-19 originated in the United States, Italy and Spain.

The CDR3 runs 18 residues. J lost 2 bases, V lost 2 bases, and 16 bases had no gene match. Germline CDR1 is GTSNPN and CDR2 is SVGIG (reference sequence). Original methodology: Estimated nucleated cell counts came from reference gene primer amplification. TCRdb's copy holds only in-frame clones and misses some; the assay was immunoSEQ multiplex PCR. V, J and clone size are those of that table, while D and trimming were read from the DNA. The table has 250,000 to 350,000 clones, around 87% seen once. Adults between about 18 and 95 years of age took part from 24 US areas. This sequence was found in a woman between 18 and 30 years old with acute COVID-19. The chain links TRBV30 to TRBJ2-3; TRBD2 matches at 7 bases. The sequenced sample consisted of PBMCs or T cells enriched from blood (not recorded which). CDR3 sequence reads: CAWSKPPFWGGDTDTQYF. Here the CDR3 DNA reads TGTGCCTGGAGTAAGCCCCCTTTTTGGGGGGGGGACACAGATACGCAGTATTTT. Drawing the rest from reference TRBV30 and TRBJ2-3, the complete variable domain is SQTIHQWPATLVQPVGSPLSLECTVEGTSNPNLYWYRQAAGRGLQLLFYSVGIGQISSEVPQNLSASRPQDRQFILSSKKLLLSDSGFYLCAWSKPPFWGGDTDTQYFGPGTRLTVL.